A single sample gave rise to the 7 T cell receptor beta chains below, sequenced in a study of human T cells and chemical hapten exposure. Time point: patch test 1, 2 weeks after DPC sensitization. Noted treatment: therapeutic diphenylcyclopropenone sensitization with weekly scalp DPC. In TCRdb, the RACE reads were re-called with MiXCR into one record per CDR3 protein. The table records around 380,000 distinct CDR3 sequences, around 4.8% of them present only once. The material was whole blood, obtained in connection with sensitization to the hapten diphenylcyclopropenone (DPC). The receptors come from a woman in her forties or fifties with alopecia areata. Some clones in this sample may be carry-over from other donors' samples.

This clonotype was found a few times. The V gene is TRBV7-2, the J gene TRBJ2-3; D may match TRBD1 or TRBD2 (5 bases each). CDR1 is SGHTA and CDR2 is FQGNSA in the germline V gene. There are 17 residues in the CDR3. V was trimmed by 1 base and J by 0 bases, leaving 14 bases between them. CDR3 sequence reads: CASSLGAGGWSTDTQYF. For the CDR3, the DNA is TGTGCCAGCAGCTTAGGGGCTGGGGGTTGGAGCACAGATACGCAGTATTTT.

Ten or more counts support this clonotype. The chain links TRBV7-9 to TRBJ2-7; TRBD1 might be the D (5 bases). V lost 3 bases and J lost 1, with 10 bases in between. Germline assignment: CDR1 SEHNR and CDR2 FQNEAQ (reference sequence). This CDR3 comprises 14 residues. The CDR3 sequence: CASSFPDRSYEQYF. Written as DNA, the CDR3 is TGTGCCAGCAGCTTCCCCGACAGATCCTACGAGCAGTACTTC.

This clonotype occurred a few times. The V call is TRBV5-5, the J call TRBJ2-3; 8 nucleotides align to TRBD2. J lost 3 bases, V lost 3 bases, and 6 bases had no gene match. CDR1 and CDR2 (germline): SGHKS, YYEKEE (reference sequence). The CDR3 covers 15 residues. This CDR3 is CASSSSGSQTDTQYF. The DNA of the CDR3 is TGTGCCAGCAGCTCCAGCGGGAGTCAAACAGATACGCAGTATTTT.

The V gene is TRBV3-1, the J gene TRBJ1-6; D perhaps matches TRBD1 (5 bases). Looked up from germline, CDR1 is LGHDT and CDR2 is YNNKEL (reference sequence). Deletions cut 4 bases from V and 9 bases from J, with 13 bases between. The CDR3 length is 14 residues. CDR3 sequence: CASSLTSDSSPLHF. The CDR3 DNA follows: TGTGCCAGCAGCCTTACGTCAGACAGTTCACCCCTCCACTTT.

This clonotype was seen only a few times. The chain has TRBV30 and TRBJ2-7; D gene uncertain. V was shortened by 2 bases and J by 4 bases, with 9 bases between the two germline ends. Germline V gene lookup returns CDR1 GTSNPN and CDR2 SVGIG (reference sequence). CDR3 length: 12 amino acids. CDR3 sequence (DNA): TGTGCCTGGAGTCCTAGTGGGTACGAGCAGTACTTC. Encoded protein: CAWSPSGYEQYF.

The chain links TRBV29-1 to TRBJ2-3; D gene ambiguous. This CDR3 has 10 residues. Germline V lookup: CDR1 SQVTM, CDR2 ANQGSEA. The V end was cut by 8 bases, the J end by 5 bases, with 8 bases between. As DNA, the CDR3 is TGCAGCTCCTTGAGAGATACGCAGTATTTT. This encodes CSSLRDTQYF.

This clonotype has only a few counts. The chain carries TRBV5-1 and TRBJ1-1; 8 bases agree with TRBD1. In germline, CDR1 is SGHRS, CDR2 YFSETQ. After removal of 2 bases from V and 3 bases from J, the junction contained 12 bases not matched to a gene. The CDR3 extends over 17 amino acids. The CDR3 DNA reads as TGCGCCAGCAGCTTTGGACAGGGAGCCGCGAGAGACACTGAAGCTTTCTTT. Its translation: CASSFGQGAARDTEAFF.